Listed below are T cell receptor beta chains from one sample, sequenced in a study of T cell responses to AZD1222 COVID-19 vaccine. Generated by immunoSEQ multiplex PCR, the TCRdb table keeps only in-frame clones and is missing some. The table lists approximately 100,000 clones, roughly 89% of them singletons. This specimen was peripheral blood, taken on day 0 of AZD1222 vaccination. These receptors all stem from an adult in good health. Each CDR3 is given with its conserved first and last residue.

>TRBV9|TRBJ2-7
CASSSGLAEQYEQYF
>TRBV6-5|TRBJ1-1
CASSSDWNTEAFF
>TRBV19|TRBJ2-1
CASASSGGDNEQFF
>TRBV5-4|TRBJ2-4
CASSSAGGRSNIQYF
>TRBV11-2|TRBJ1-3
CASSPLLAGNTIYF
>TRBV9|TRBJ1-4
CASSVGGSNEKLFF
>TRBV3-1/TRBV3-2|TRBJ1-4
CASSSRGNEKLFF
>TRBV7-9|TRBJ2-1
CASSPTGPYNEQFF
>TRBV10-3|TRBJ2-7
CAISESTRGGEQYF
>TRBV7-9|TRBJ2-7
CASRSGTGLYEQYF
>TRBV11-2|TRBJ1-5
CASSSDRVGQPQHF
>TRBV30|TRBJ2-3
CAWSDWGRGDTQYF
>TRBV24-1|TRBJ1-1
CATSIGGDTEAFF
>TRBV11-2|TRBJ2-7
CASSFVLYEQYF
>TRBV9|TRBJ1-2
CASSAVYGYTF
>TRBV5-4|TRBJ1-2
CASTKQQGTYGYTF
>TRBV6-2/TRBV6-3|TRBJ1-5
CASSQREPRPQHF
>TRBV29-1|TRBJ1-1
CSVGGGRLQTEAFF
>TRBV2|TRBJ1-4
CASSEAEENGRNEKLFF
>TRBV12-3/TRBV12-4|TRBJ2-2
CASSLLRTGELFF
>TRBV12-3/TRBV12-4|TRBJ1-1
CASSFLEPLGAFF
>TRBV9|TRBJ1-2
CASKGVTNYGYTF
>TRBV5-4|TRBJ1-1
CASSTTGEEAFF
>TRBV11-2|TRBJ2-7
CASSSNPGDGEQYF
>TRBV27|TRBJ1-2
CASSPNRAHYGYTF
>TRBV4-1|TRBJ1-2
CASSQGRVGYGYTF
>TRBV3-1/TRBV3-2|TRBJ2-5
CASSEPGQGVQETQYF
>TRBV10-3|TRBJ1-2
CAISESRGMGFGYSKWGYTF
>TRBV30|TRBJ1-6
CAWSLRSSPLHF
>TRBV12-2|TRBJ1-5
CGGGRGGQPQHF
>TRBV21-1|TRBJ1-1
CASSKVVGGLNTEAFF
>TRBV24-1|TRBJ2-1
CATSGFRDPGQFF
>TRBV4-2|TRBJ1-3
CASSQGADGNTIYF
>TRBV5-1|TRBJ2-3
CASSLAVSTADTSTDTQYF
>TRBV30|TRBJ2-5
CAWTGGAEETQYF
>TRBV29-1|TRBJ1-5
CSVSGVGGSNQPQHF
>TRBV5-5|TRBJ2-7
CASSRRDRISYEQYF
>TRBV4-1|TRBJ2-5
CASSRGQGAQVAETQYF
>TRBV4-3|TRBJ1-5
CASSQEGYRGNQPQHF
>TRBV4-1|TRBJ1-5
CASSQAERQPQHF
>TRBV5-4|TRBJ2-7
CASSRGPYEQYF
>TRBV5-1|TRBJ2-2
CASSSGTGETGELFF